This T cell receptor beta chain was found in a study of TIL therapy for anti-PD-1-resistant metastatic lung cancer. Study context: Median patient age was approximately 59, ranging about 35-85 years.

Regarding time point: pre-treatment sample, taken before nivolumab and TIL therapy. The tumor samples were excised metastases, mostly pleural nodules or supraclavicular lymph nodes. Stage 4 NSCLC adults joined between 2017 and 2020. The libraries were made with immunoSEQ v3. Survey-level samples got 2 million or so read pairs; deep-level samples got about 4.5-6.5 million. Only in-frame clones appear in the TCRdb table, and some are missing; sequencing was by immunoSEQ multiplex PCR. This sample has 95,000 or so clones, with roughly two thirds found just once. Sequenced here: tumor tissue, sampled at baseline. This clonotype was sampled from a person aged 25-79 years with non-small cell lung cancer.

CDR3 in DNA: TGTGCCAGCAGTCCGACACAAGTGGACACTTACTACGAGCAGTACTTC. This codes for CASSPTQVDTYYEQYF. The gene calls are TRBV7-2 and TRBJ2-7, with a possible D match to TRBD1 (5 bases). This CDR3 region has 16 residues. V lost 6 bases, J lost 3 bases, and 21 bases lay in between. Per the germline V gene, CDR1 is SGHTA and CDR2 is FQGNSA.